The following is a TCR beta chain sequence with its context. This clonotype came up a few times. Its recognized antigen is unknown. No much larger clonotype is one base removed from it; base qualities were not supplied. All donors were healthy Caucasians. The twin cohort comprised three pairs of female monozygotic twins, all aged about 18 to 29 years. RNA for TCR libraries was isolated from peripheral blood mononuclear cells. This record belongs to a study of identical twins (dated by TCRdb to the mid-2010s). A note on the overall study: To test whether fetal clonotypes persist, the study used deep sequencing on TCR alpha and beta repertoires from monozygotic twins, unrelated adults of various ages, and cord blood. To rule out contamination, the twin experiments were replicated at different times with different library preparation protocols. Overall results and qualifications from the work: Fewer insertions were carried by abundant cord blood beta clonotypes, a similar but weaker trend appeared in young adult naive repertoires, and no such trend appeared in memory repertoires. A weaker excess of twin sharing was found in beta out-of-frame sequences because the signal-to-noise ratio was lowered by fewer shared sequences. Out-of-frame TCR alpha sharing in monozygotic twins was systematically underestimated by recombination models, whereas sharing between unrelated individuals was in agreement with the recombination models. Compared with coincidental sharing between unrelated individuals, out-of-frame TCR alpha sequences shared between twins had an excess of sequences with low generation probability. Because the same donors could not be followed over many years, the conclusions relied on cross-sectional statistical analysis. Invariant T cells such as MAIT and iNKT could partly confound zero-insertion analyses, although diverse VJ usage argued against such confounding for most clonotypes.

V was cut back by 4 bases and J by 6 bases, leaving a gap of 10 bases between them. The germline V gene sets CDR1 to ENHRY and CDR2 to SYGVKD. The CDR3 covers 13 residues, taking in both the cysteine and the phenylalanine. The DNA shown is the 39-base CDR3, in frame from base 1. To prepare the library, 5' RACE was applied. The sequencing machine was an Illumina HiSeq 2000. Template switching added a universal primer binding site, and the final cDNA carried a unique molecular identifier that allowed TCR cDNA molecules to be counted accurately. Specific primers in the conserved constant-segment region were used to synthesize first-strand cDNA for the TCR alpha and beta chains. Each cDNA library was double barcoded, with a SMART-Mk sample barcode plus Illumina barcodes, to control for contamination. TruSeq adapter sequences and Illumina sample barcodes were added in two successive PCR steps. The TCR alpha and beta cDNA libraries were sequenced on the Illumina HiSeq platform using custom primers. Processing in the source paper ran as follows. MiGEC processed the raw reads to extract unique molecular identifiers, while MiXCR was used to determine the CDR3 positions. For each individual, recombination models were inferred using an EM algorithm with the repgenHMM and IGoR tools. Shared clonotypes were analyzed with the tcR package in R, and sharing was normalized by the product of cloneset sizes. Out-of-frame nonproductive sequences were analyzed to study raw recombination free of thymic and clonal selection effects. TCRdb applied fastp at Q25 and MiXCR to the public reads, then kept only in-frame beta chains. CDR3 protein duplicates are merged, each entry listing the most common genes and DNA. None of the V and J calls come from the authors' own analysis; TCRdb made them. The sample table shows under 900,000 distinct CDR3 sequences, and more than 9% are seen once. The top ten clones comprise 1.5% to 2% of the sample.

In addition, the sample was reused for a study of yellow fever vaccine responses in identical twins. The second source states: The authors reported that the T cell response to vaccination in identical twins appeared partly convergent and partly personalized. Focusing on identical twins, the study followed the T cell clones that responded to the vaccine, and did so with precision.

The chain was built from TRBV10-3 and TRBJ2-1; the D gene assignment is ambiguous. The sample comprised PBMCs. This receptor was identified in a woman aged 18-29 years in good health. CDR3 sequence: CAISAPTGNEQFF. The DNA is TGTGCCATCAGTGCCCCGACTGGCAATGAGCAGTTCTTC.